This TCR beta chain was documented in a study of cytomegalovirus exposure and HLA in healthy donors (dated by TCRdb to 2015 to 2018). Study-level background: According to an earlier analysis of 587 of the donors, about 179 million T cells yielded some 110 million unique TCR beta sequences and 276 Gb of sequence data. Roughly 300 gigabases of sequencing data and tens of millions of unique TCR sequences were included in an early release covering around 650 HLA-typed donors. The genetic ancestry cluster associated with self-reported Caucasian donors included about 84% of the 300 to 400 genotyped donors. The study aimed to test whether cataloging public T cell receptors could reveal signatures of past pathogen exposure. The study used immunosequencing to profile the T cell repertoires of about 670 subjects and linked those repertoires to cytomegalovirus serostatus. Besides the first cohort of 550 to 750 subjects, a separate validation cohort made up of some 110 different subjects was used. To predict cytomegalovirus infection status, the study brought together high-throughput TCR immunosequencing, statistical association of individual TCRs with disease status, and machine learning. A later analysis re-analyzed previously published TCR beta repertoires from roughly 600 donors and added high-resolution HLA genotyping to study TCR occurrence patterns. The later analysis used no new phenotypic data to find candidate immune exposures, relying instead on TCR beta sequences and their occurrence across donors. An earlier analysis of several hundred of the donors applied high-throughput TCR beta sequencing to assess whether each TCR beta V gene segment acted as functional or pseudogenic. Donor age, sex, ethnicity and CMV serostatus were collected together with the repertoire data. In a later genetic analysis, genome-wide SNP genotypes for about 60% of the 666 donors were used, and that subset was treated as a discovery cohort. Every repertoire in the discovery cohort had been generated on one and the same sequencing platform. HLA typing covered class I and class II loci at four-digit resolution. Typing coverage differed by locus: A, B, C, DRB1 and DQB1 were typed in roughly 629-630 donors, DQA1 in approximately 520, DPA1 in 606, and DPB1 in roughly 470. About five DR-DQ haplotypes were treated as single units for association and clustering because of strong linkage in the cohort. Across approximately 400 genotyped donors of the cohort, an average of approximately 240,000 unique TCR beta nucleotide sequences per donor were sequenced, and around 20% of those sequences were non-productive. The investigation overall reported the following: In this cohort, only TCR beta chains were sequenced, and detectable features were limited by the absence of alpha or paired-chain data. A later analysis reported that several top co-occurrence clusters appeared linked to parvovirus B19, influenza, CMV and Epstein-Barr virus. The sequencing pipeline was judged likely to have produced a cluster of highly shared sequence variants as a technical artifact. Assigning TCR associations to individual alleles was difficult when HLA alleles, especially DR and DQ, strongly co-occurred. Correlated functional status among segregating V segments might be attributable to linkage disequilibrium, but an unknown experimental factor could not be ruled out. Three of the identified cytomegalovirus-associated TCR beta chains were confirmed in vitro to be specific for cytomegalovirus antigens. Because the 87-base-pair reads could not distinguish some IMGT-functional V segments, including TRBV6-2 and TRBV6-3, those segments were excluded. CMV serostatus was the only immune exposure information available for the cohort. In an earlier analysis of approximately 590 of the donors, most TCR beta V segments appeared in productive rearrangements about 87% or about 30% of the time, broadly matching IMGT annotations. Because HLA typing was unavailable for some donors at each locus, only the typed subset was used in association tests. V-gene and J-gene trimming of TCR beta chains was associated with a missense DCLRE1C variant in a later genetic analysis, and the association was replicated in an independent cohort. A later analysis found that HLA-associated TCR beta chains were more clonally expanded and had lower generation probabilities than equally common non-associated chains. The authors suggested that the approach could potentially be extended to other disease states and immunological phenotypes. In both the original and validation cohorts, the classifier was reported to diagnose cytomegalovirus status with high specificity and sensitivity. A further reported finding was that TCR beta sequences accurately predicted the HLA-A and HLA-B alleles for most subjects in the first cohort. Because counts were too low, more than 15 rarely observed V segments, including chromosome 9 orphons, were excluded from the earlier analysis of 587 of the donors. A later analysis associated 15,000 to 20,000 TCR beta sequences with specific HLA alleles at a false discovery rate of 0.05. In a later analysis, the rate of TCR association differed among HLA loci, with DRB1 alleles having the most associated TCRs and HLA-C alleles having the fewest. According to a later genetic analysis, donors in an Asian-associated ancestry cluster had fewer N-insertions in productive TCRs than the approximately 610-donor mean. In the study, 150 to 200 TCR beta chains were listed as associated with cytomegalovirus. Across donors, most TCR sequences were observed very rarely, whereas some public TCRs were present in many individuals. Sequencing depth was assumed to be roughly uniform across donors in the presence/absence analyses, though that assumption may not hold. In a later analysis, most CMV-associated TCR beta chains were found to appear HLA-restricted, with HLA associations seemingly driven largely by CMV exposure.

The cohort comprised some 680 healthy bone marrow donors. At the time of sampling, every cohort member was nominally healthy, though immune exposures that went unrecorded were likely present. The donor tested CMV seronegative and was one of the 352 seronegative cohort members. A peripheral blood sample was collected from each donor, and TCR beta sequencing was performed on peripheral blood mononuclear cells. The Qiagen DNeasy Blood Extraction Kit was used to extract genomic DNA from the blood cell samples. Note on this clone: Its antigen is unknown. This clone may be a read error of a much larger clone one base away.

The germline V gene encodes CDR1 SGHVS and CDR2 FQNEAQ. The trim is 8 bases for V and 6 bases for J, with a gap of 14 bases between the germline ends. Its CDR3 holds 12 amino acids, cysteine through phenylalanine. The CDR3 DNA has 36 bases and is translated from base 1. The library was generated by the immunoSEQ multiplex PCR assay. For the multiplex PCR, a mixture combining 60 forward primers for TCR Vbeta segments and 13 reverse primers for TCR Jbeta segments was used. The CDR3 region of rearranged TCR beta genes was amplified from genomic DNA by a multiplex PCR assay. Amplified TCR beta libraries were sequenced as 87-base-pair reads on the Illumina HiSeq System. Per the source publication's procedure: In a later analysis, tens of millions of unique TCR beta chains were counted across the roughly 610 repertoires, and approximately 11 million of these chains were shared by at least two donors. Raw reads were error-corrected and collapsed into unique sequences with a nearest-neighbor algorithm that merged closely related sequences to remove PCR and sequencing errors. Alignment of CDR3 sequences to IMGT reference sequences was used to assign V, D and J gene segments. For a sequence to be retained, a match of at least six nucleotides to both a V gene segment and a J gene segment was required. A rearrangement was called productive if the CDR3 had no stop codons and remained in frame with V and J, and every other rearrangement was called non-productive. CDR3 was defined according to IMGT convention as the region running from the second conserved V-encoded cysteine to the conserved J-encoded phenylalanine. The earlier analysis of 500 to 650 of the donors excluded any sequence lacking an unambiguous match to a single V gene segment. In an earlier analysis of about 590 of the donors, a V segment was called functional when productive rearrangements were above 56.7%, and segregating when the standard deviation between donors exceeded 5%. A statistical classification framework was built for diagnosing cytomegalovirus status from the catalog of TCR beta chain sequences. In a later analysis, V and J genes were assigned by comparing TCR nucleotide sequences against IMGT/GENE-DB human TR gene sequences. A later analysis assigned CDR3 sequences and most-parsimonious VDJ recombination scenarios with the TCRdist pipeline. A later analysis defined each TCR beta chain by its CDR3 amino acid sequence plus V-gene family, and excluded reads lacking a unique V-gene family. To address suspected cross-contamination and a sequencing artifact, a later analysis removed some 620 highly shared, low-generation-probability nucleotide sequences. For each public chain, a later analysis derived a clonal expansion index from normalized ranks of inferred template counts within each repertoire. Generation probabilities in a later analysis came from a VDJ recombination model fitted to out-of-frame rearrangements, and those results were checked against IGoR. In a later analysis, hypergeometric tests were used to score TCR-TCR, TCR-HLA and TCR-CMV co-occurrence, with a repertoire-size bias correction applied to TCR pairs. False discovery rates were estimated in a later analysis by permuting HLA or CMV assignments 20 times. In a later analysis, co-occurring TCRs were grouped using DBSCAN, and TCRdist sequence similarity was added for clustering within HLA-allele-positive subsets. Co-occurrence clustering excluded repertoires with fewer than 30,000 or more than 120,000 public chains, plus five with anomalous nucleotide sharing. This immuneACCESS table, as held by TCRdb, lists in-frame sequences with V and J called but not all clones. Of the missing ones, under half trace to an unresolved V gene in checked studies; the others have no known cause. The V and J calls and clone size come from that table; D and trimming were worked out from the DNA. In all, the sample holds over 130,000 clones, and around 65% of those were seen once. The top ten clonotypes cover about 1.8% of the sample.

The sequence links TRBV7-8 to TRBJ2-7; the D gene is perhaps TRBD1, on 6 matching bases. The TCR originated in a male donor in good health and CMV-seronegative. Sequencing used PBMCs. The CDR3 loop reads CASQTGGGEQYF. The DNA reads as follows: TGTGCCAGCCAGACTGGGGGCGGCGAGCAGTACTTC.